This TCR beta chain was recorded in a study of regulatory T cells in long-lasting Graves disease. In building TCR beta libraries, iRepertoire HTBI primers were used together with Arm-PCR of CDR3 regions. TCRdb passed the multiplex PCR reads through MiXCR, listing each CDR3 protein once. The sample shows about 470,000 distinct CDR3 sequences, 20% to 25% of them seen only once. This clonotype has a count of ten or more. The CDR3 sequence is 11 residues long. Germline V gene sequence: CDR1 SGHAT, CDR2 FQNNGV. V gave up 1 base and J gave up 6 bases, with 4 bases separating them. Time point noted: persistent/refractory GD, antithyroid drugs over 5 years with positive TRAb. Extracted RNA from PBMCs served as the source of the TCR library.

Sequenced material: peripheral blood mononuclear cells (PBMCs), taken when the disease was refractory, from a patient treated with antithyroid drugs. The receptor was derived from a female donor with Graves disease. V and J are TRBV11-2 and TRBJ2-7; no clear D gene. DNA for the CDR3: TGTGCCAGCAGCTTAGTCAGCGAGCAGTACTTC. Translated: CASSLVSEQYF. Drawing the rest from reference TRBV11-2 and TRBJ2-7, the complete variable domain is EAGVAQSPRYKIIEKRQSVAFWCNPISGHATLYWYQQILGQGPKLLIQFQNNGVVDDSQLPKDRFSAERLKGVDSTLKIQPAKLEDSAVYLCASSLVSEQYFGPGTRLTVT.